The clone carrying this T cell receptor (beta chain) was counted ten times or more. Its specificity is unknown. Each CDR3 protein gets one entry after TCRdb re-called the PCR reads with MiXCR. The sample comprises approximately 670,000 distinct CDR3 sequences, less than 20% of which are singletons, and 0.75% to 0.95% rests with the top ten. The data were taken from a study of molecular identifiers for immune sequencing clone quantification. Broader study findings: In CMV-specific effectors, clones above 20 copies held over 99% of molecules; naive, under 1%.

Trimming took off 7 bases at V and 4 bases at J, with 18 bases between the two ends. The CDR3 runs to 15 residues. The chain carries TRBV12-3 or TRBV12-4 and TRBJ2-3; D may be TRBD2 (6 bases). The source of this sequence is a human donor in good health. Some libraries in this study had Jurkat cell RNA spiked in. The sample consisted of naive CD8+ T cells from blood, with Jurkat cell RNA spiked in. Subset noted: FACS-sorted CD8+CD4-CCR7+CD45RA+ naive T cells. The CDR3: CASIQTSGVADTQYF. DNA for the CDR3: TGTGCCAGCATTCAGACTAGTGGGGTCGCAGATACGCAGTATTTT.